Listed below are T cell receptor beta chains from one sample, sequenced in a study of T cell responses to AZD1222 COVID-19 vaccine. Here immunoSEQ multiplex PCR was the method, and the copy in TCRdb shows in-frame clones only, minus some. Among some 120,000 clones listed, approximately 88% were seen once. The sequences come from peripheral blood, collected on day 0 of MenACWY control vaccination. The receptors were gathered from an adult in good health. Both conserved end residues are trimmed from each CDR3. The D gene is left open where the match is weak.

v_gene,d_gene,j_gene,CDR3aa
TRBV4-2,-,TRBJ1-5,ASSQERTANQPQH
TRBV7-9,-,TRBJ2-5,ASSSRETQY
TRBV18,TRBD1,TRBJ1-4,ASSPGQGNEKLF
TRBV2,-,TRBJ1-2,ASSGYT
TRBV5-1,-,TRBJ1-6,ASSLGVRAISSPLH
TRBV6-2/TRBV6-3,-,TRBJ2-7,ASSYSRTNRYYEQY
TRBV12-3/TRBV12-4,-,TRBJ2-4,ASSLGSKNIQY
TRBV28,-,TRBJ2-7,ASSQKGVHHEQY
TRBV27,-,TRBJ1-4,ASRRSSGARPEKLF
TRBV28,TRBD1,TRBJ2-7,ASSTTGTYEQY
TRBV28,-,TRBJ1-5,ASGRQQPQH
TRBV28,TRBD1,TRBJ2-7,ASSHPGTAYEQY
TRBV2,-,TRBJ2-1,ASRDGIYNEQF
TRBV5-1,-,TRBJ1-1,ASTGAPNTEAF
TRBV3-1/TRBV3-2,TRBD2,TRBJ2-1,ASSQGRFSGRHEQF
TRBV5-4,TRBD1,TRBJ2-5,ASSKGQPPETQY
TRBV14,TRBD1,TRBJ1-2,ASSPGTTGGYGYT
TRBV28,-,TRBJ2-1,ASSSGPGGNEQF
TRBV27,-,TRBJ1-5,ASISGDRKGFRQPQH
TRBV28,-,TRBJ1-2,ASSLSVQGHGYT
TRBV19,TRBD2,TRBJ2-2,ASSAGGGLRGTGELF
TRBV3-1/TRBV3-2,TRBD2,TRBJ2-7,ASSRVSGGGGLPYEQY
TRBV24-1,TRBD1,TRBJ1-5,ATRDRVNQPQH
TRBV6-5,TRBD1,TRBJ2-7,ASSPPTGIGEQY
TRBV27,-,TRBJ1-6,ATISTGRFSPLH
TRBV2,TRBD2,TRBJ2-1,ANSGTIYNEQF
TRBV2,-,TRBJ1-1,ASSAPGIAEAF
TRBV18,-,TRBJ2-1,ASSWTDSYNEQF
TRBV5-6,-,TRBJ1-1,ASSLEGEAF
TRBV19,-,TRBJ1-5,ASSQEVPLQPQH
TRBV27,-,TRBJ1-1,ASSLTAGVSTEAF
TRBV5-1,TRBD1,TRBJ1-4,ASRSVTGQGIEKLF
TRBV11-2,TRBD2,TRBJ2-3,ASSLGLAGGQTDTQY
TRBV30,-,TRBJ2-1,ASSGPGEQF
TRBV3-1/TRBV3-2,-,TRBJ2-7,ASSPLFNYEQY
TRBV6-1,-,TRBJ2-7,ASSEAYEQY
TRBV11-1,-,TRBJ2-2,ASSSSQAPWGELF
TRBV23-1,-,TRBJ2-3,ASMGGFSTDTQY
TRBV25-1,TRBD1,TRBJ2-1,ASRDRGREQF
TRBV2,TRBD2,TRBJ2-3,ASYTSGRITDTQY
TRBV5-1,-,TRBJ2-7,ASSLKRHPAEQY
TRBV6-5,TRBD1,TRBJ2-7,ASSTRTGFDYEQY
TRBV27,-,TRBJ2-1,ASRAPGAYNEQF
TRBV6-2/TRBV6-3,-,TRBJ1-6,ASSYSVSVNSPLH
TRBV18,-,TRBJ1-5,ASSPGRGNQPQH
TRBV7-9,-,TRBJ1-1,ASSLGENTEAF
TRBV5-1,-,TRBJ1-4,ASSFTGSTNEKLF
TRBV3-1/TRBV3-2,-,TRBJ2-3,ASSQDLATDTQY
TRBV7-2,-,TRBJ1-3,ASSLGLGNTIY
TRBV4-1,-,TRBJ1-1,ASSRGPLDTEAF
TRBV27,-,TRBJ2-5,ASSRKRWETQY
TRBV6-4,TRBD2,TRBJ2-2,ASTRLAGETGELF
TRBV6-2/TRBV6-3,TRBD2,TRBJ2-2,ASSYASGGTGELF
TRBV7-3,TRBD2,TRBJ2-3,ASSSLLAETTDTQY
TRBV27,TRBD2,TRBJ2-1,ASSATGLAGLSSYNEQF
TRBV3-1/TRBV3-2,TRBD2,TRBJ2-5,ASSQNSGMAETQY
TRBV9,-,TRBJ2-7,ASSVGLEYEQY